What follows is one T cell receptor beta chain and its context. Its antigen is still unknown. The data were taken from a study of cytomegalovirus exposure and HLA in healthy donors. Study-wide context: When 350 to 500 donors were genotyped, just over 80% of them were found to fall in the Caucasian-associated ancestry cluster.

J lost 5 bases, V lost 5 bases, and 11 bases had no gene match. Germline V lookup: CDR1 MDHEN, CDR2 SYDVKM. The CDR3 is made up of 15 amino acids. Study-level points and caveats: The HLA-A and HLA-B alleles of most subjects were reportedly predicted accurately from TCR beta sequences.

The PCR used 60 Vbeta and 13 Jbeta primers. TCRdb's table, derived via immunoSEQ multiplex PCR, lists solely in-frame clones and lacks some. The data show about 160,000 clones, with approximately 79% seen just once and 2.1% held by the top ten. Sequenced material: PBMCs. V usage is TRBV28 and J usage is TRBJ2-5, with 7 positions matching TRBD1. The receptor comes from a middle-aged man in good health and CMV-seronegative. CDR3 protein: CASSTPTGVGETQYF. The CDR3 region has the DNA TGTGCCAGCAGTACACCTACAGGGGTCGGGGAGACCCAGTACTTC.